The next 2 T cell receptor beta chains were all read from a single sample in a study of T cells in Graves' hyperthyroidism and ophthalmopathy. TCR beta CDR3 regions were amplified from RNA. A first-round RT-PCR of the TCR CDR3 used the HTBI primer set. TCRdb called the multiplex PCR reads again in MiXCR, with one record for every CDR3 protein. This sample has 500,000 to 750,000 distinct CDR3 sequences, with 14% found just once. Sequencing was performed on blood. The receptors derive from a woman aged 18-29 years with Graves' ophthalmopathy.

The chain couples TRBV29-1 to TRBJ1-2; D remains unclear. CDR3 length: 14 amino acids. Trimming removed 6 bases at V and 4 bases at J, with 18 bases between. CDR1 is SQVTM and CDR2 is ANQGSEA in the germline V gene. The DNA of the CDR3 is TGCAGCGTCCCCATCGGGGATAGGACCTATGGCTACACCTTC. Its protein product is CSVPIGDRTYGYTF.

This clonotype was seen ten or more times. The V call is TRBV11-2, the J call TRBJ1-1; D gene unclear. The ends were cut back, 5 bases at V and 0 bases at J, with 13 bases in the middle. The length of the CDR3 is 15 residues. The germline CDR1 and CDR2 sequences are SGHAT and FQNNGV. CDR3 sequence: CASSASPGMNTEAFF. The CDR3 bases are TGTGCCAGCAGCGCCTCTCCGGGAATGAACACTGAAGCTTTCTTT. The full variable domain, completed using reference TRBV11-2 and TRBJ1-1, is EAGVAQSPRYKIIEKRQSVAFWCNPISGHATLYWYQQILGQGPKLLIQFQNNGVVDDSQLPKDRFSAERLKGVDSTLKIQPAKLEDSAVYLCASSASPGMNTEAFFGQGTRLTVV.